These T cell receptor beta chains were read from a single sample in a study of technical replicates of blood from several donors. Produced via immunoSEQ multiplex PCR; TCRdb's table is partial and in-frame only. The sample holds around 68,000 clones; around 97% are singletons and the top ten take approximately 0.28%. Sequenced: T cells isolated from PBMCs. Source of these receptors: a human donor in good health. The conserved cysteine and the conserved F or W are not part of the CDR3 here. Where a row states a size, it is once, few, many or the class of an expanded clone; other rows omit it.

>TRBV9|TRBJ1-2|NA
ASRVGGSYT
>TRBV5-1|TRBJ1-4|NA
ASSTSSLTSATNEKLF
>TRBV4-3|TRBJ1-2|NA
ASSQFPTRSYGYT
>TRBV5-6|TRBJ1-1|once
ASSFSQGARDTEAF
>TRBV29-1|TRBJ1-2|NA
SVPHPGTAYGYT
>TRBV5-6|TRBJ2-7|NA
ASAWTGDSYEQY
>TRBV5-6|TRBJ2-7|NA
ASSLSGTYPYEQY
>TRBV18|TRBJ2-1|NA
ASSPGTANEQF
>TRBV30|TRBJ1-4|NA
AWSVGQGNEKLF
>TRBV5-1|TRBJ2-7|NA
ASSPVIAGGYEQY
>TRBV11-2|TRBJ2-1|once
ASSFTSGVNNEQF
>TRBV11-3|TRBJ2-1|NA
ASKPGTGDHNEQF
>TRBV5-4|TRBJ2-7|NA
ASNPPDRIYEQY
>TRBV28|TRBJ1-2|NA
ASSLGLDYGYT
>TRBV19|TRBJ1-5|NA
ATQGLGNQPQH
>TRBV9|TRBJ2-3|NA
ASSVLFSTDTQY